This entry features one TCR beta chain sequence. Its target is not known. The data belong to a study of T-cell memory formation after mild COVID-19. Whole-study context: Most TCR clusters belonged to a single donor. Whole-study findings and limits: CD4+ bias marked clones expanding day 15 to 37, unlike balanced contracting clones.

TCRalpha and TCRbeta libraries used 5'RACE with constant-segment primers and UMIs. One entry per CDR3 protein results from TCRdb running MiXCR on the 5' RACE reads. The sample lists 200,000 to 300,000 distinct CDR3 sequences, around 17% occurring once. V lost 4 bases and J lost 7, with 19 bases in between. Germline lookup yields CDR1 SGHAT and CDR2 FQNNGV. This CDR3 region has 15 residues. The TCR was taken from a young man who had mild COVID-19 (a few samples of this study predate the infection). Cell type and time point are not known. The J gene is TRBJ2-5, the V gene TRBV11-2; D may be TRBD2 (6 bases). The sample was PBMCs or a T cell subset sorted from them (not recorded which). CDR3 nucleotides: TGTGCCAGCAGCTCACCGGGGACCGCCGGGGGGACCCAGTACTTC. Translated: CASSSPGTAGGTQYF.